The clone carrying this TCR beta chain occurred a few times. Its target is not known. The data were obtained in a study of beta chain features in type 1 diabetes. General study results and limits: All four CD4+ subsets of Type 1 diabetes patients contained TCRB CDR3s that were moderately but significantly shorter.

The study reverse transcribed the entire isolated RNA, so it sequenced expressed TCRB transcripts. Libraries were prepared by immunoSEQ multiplex PCR; TCRdb keeps only in-frame clonotypes and omits some of them. The sample contains roughly 220,000 clones, 16% of which appear only once. The V end lost 7 bases, the J end lost 4 bases, and 8 bases lay between the germline ends. Germline V gene lookup returns CDR1 ENHRY and CDR2 SYGVKD. The CDR3 spans 12 residues. This receptor was obtained from a man aged 30 to 39 with type 1 diabetes. J is TRBJ2-1 and V is TRBV10-3, with D tentatively TRBD2 (5 bases). The sample was naive CD4+ T cells from blood. In nucleotides, the CDR3 is TGTGCCATCAATCCGGGGTACAATGAGCAGTTCTTC. Translation gives CAINPGYNEQFF.